These 8 T cell receptor beta chains originate from one sample sequenced in a study of blood T cell repertoires in COVID-19. Assay used: immunoSEQ multiplex PCR; TCRdb lists only in-frame clones, some missing. The sample yields about 42,000 clones, roughly 88% seen once. The specimen was peripheral blood. Receptors were obtained from a human donor in a cohort sampled during active COVID-19.

This clone has more than one count but fewer than ten. The rearrangement uses TRBV7-3 and TRBJ1-2; unclear D gene. Germline V CDR1 and CDR2: SGHTA, FQGTGA. This CDR3 is 15 amino acids long. The V gene lost 9 bases and the J gene lost 8 bases, with 25 bases spanning the gap. This CDR3 reads CAREVAEVTTRGYTF. CDR3 bases: TGTGCCAGGGAAGTCGCGGAGGTCACCACACGCGGCTACACCTTC.

This clone was observed a single time. The rearrangement uses TRBV5-6 and TRBJ2-7, with D perhaps TRBD2 (6 bases). V lost 4 bases, J lost 5 bases, and 10 bases lay in between. Germline V lookup: CDR1 SGHDT, CDR2 YYEEEE. This CDR3 is built from 12 residues. CDR3 protein: CASSLLANEQYF. For the CDR3, the DNA is TGTGCCAGCAGCCTACTAGCAAACGAGCAGTACTTC.

The chain recombines TRBV6-1 with TRBJ1-2; tentatively, D is TRBD1 (5 bases). The length of the CDR3 is 16 residues. The V gene lost 3 bases and the J gene lost 8 bases, with 22 bases spanning the gap. Germline V gene lookup returns CDR1 MNHNS and CDR2 SASEGT. The CDR3 protein is CASSDPQGKRAKGYTF. The CDR3 nucleotides read TGTGCCAGCAGTGACCCCCAGGGAAAACGCGCGAAGGGCTACACCTTC.

The chain recombines TRBV4-1 with TRBJ2-5, with a possible D match to TRBD2 (7 bases). The CDR3 has 13 amino acids. V was cut by 10 bases and J by 4 bases, with 16 bases left in between. Per the germline V gene, CDR1 is MGHRA and CDR2 is YSYEKL. The CDR3: CATARGGRETQYF. In nucleotides, the CDR3 is TGCGCCACAGCAAGGGGGGGCCGAGAGACCCAGTACTTC.

The J gene is TRBJ2-7, the V gene TRBV7-2; 9 positions match TRBD2. The CDR3 runs to 13 residues. The V and J ends lost 6 bases and 2 bases, in that order; junction bases with no gene match: 2. CDR1 SGHTA and CDR2 FQGNSA come from the germline V gene. The CDR3 reads CASSIAGAYEQYF. The CDR3 DNA is TGTGCCAGCAGTATAGCGGGGGCCTACGAGCAGTACTTC.

The chain carries TRBV11-3 and TRBJ2-1, with D possibly matching TRBD1 (6 bases). V shed 4 bases and J shed 1 base, with 14 bases lying between them. The CDR3 contains 16 residues. Germline V gives CDR1 SGHNT, CDR2 YENEEA. The CDR3 DNA reads TGTGCCAGCAGCTCATCTCAGGGGCTATCCTACAATGAGCAGTTCTTC. Translating gives CASSSSQGLSYNEQFF. Drawing the rest from reference TRBV11-3 and TRBJ2-1, the complete variable domain is EAGVVQSPRYKIIEKKQPVAFWCNPISGHNTLYWYLQNLGQGPELLIRYENEEAVDDSQLPKDRFSAERLKGVDSTLKIQPAELGDSAVYLCASSSSQGLSYNEQFFGPGTRLTVL.

V gene TRBV5-4 combines with J gene TRBJ1-2, with D uncertain. CDR1 SGHNT and CDR2 YYREEE come from the germline V gene (reference sequence). This CDR3 spans 14 amino acids. Trimming left V 1 base short and J 0 bases short, with 7 bases between. CDR3 coding DNA: TGTGCCAGCAGCTTGTCGAGATCTAACTATGGCTACACCTTC. Its protein is CASSLSRSNYGYTF.

The sample holds a few counts of this clone. The chain links TRBV10-3 to TRBJ1-1; 9 bases are a match to TRBD1. The germline V gene encodes CDR1 ENHRY and CDR2 SYGVKD. The CDR3 has 14 amino acids. The J segment lost 5 bases and the V segment lost 0 bases, leaving 1 base of the junction unmatched. The CDR3 nucleotides read TGTGCCATCAGTGAGTCGACAGGGGGGACTGAAGCTTTCTTT. Encoded protein: CAISESTGGTEAFF.